This T cell receptor beta chain was profiled in a study of blood T cell repertoires in COVID-19. Study at large: Donors in the United States, Italy and Spain gave samples during acute or convalescent COVID-19.

CDR3 size: 16 residues. Germline V lookup: CDR1 MNHEY, CDR2 SVGAGI. V lost 0 bases to trimming and J lost 7 bases; unmatched junction nucleotides: 4. Here immunoSEQ multiplex PCR was the method, and the copy in TCRdb shows in-frame clones only, minus some. The sample lists tens of thousands of clones; roughly 80% were seen once. The V gene is TRBV6-5, the J gene TRBJ2-1, with 12 bases identical to TRBD2. The TCR comes from a woman older than 75 with acute or convalescent COVID-19. Sequencing input: peripheral blood. The CDR3 sequence: CASSYSTTSGRNEQFF. In nucleotides, the CDR3 is TGTGCCAGCAGTTACTCGACCACTAGCGGGAGGAATGAGCAGTTCTTC.